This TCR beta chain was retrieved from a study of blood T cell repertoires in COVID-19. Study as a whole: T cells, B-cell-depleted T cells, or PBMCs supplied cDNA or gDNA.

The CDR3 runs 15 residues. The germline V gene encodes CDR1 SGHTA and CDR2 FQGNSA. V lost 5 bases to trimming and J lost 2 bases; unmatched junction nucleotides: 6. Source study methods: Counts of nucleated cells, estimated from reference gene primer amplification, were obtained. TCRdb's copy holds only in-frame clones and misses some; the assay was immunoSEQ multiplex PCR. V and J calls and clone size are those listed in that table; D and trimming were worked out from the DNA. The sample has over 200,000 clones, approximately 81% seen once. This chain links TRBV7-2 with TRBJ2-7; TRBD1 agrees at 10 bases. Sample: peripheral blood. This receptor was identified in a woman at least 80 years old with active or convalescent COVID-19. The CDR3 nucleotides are TGTGCCAGCAGCCAGGGACAGGGGAGGACCTACGAGCAGTACTTC. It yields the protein CASSQGQGRTYEQYF.